The clone carrying this T cell receptor beta chain was detected only a few times. Its specificity is unknown. This sample is part of a study of identical twins. General study results and limits: For cord blood, abundant beta clonotypes had fewer insertions, unlike memory repertoires, which showed none. Twin-shared out-of-frame alpha sequences showed excess low generation probability.

TCRdb re-called the 5' RACE reads with MiXCR, one entry per CDR3 protein. The table has about 700,000 distinct CDR3 sequences, 8.6% seen once; the top ten hold 0.75% to 1%. Trimming cost V 4 bases and J 2 bases; bases outside gene matches: 2. Germline V gives CDR1 SGHVS, CDR2 FNYEAQ. The CDR3 length is 15 residues. These sequences were also reported in another study, on yellow fever vaccine responses in identical twins.

The specimen was PBMCs. The gene calls are TRBV7-6 and TRBJ2-2; the match to TRBD1 covers 9 bases. The TCR originated in a woman aged 18-35 years in good health. The CDR3 DNA follows: TGTGCCAGCAGCTCACAGGGGGCTAACACCGGGGAGCTGTTTTTT. This codes for CASSSQGANTGELFF.